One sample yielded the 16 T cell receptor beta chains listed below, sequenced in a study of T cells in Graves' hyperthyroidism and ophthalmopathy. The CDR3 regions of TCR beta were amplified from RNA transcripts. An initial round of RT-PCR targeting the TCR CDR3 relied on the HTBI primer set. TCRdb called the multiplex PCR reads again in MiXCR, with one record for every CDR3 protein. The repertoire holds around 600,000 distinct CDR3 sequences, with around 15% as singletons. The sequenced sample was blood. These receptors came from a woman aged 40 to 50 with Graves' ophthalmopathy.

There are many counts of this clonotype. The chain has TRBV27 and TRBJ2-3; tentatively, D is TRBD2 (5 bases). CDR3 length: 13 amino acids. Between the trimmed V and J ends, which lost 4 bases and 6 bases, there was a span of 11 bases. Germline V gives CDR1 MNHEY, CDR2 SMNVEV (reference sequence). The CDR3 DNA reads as TGTGCCAGCAGTTGGGGTGGCGGGGATACGCAGTATTTT. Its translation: CASSWGGGDTQYF.

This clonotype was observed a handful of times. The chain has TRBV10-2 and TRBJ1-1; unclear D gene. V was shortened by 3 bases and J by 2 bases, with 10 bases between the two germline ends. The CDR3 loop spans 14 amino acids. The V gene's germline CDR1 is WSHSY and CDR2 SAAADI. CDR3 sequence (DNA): TGCGCCAGCAGTGAAACCCGGCCTAACACTGAAGCTTTCTTT. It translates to CASSETRPNTEAFF.

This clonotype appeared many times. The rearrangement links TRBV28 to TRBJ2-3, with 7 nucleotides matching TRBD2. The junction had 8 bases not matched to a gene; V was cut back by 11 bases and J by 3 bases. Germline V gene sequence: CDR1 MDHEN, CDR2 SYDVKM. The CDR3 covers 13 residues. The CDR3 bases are TGTGCCGGGGGGGATCAACTAACAGATACGCAGTATTTT. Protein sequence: CAGGDQLTDTQYF.

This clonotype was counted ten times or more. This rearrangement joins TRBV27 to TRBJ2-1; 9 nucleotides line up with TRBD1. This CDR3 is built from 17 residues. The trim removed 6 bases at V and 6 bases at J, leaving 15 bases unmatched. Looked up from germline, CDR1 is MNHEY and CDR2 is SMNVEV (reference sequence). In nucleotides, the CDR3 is TGTGCCAGCAGGACTTTTTTCCGGGACAGGGTTGTCAATGAGCAGTTCTTC. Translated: CASRTFFRDRVVNEQFF.

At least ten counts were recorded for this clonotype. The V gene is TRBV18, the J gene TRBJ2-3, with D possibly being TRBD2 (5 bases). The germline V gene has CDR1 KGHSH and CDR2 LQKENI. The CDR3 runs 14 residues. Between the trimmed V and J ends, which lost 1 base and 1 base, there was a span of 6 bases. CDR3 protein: CASSPQAGTDTQYF. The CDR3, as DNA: TGTGCCAGCTCACCACAAGCGGGCACAGATACGCAGTATTTT.

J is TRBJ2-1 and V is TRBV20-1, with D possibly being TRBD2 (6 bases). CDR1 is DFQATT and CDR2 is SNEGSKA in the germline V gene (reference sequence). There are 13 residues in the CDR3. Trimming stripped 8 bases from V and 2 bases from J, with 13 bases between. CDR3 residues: CSRSGGTYNEQFF. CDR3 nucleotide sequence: TGCAGTAGGAGTGGCGGGACCTACAATGAGCAGTTCTTC.

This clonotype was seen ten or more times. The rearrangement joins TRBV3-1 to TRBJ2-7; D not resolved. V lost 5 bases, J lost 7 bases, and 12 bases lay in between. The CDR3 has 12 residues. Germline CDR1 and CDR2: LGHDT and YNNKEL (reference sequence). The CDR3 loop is CASSIPGGEQYF. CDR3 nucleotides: TGTGCCAGCAGCATACCCGGTGGGGAGCAGTACTTC.

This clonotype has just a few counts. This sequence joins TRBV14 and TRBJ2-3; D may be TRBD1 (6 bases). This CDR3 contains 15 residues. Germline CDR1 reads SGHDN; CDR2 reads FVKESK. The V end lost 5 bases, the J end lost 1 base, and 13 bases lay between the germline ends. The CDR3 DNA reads TGTGCCAGCAGCTCCAGGACAGCTCGCACAGATACGCAGTATTTT. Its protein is CASSSRTARTDTQYF. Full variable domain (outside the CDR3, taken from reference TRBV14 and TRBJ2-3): EAGVTQFPSHSVIEKGQTVTLRCDPISGHDNLYWYRRVMGKEIKFLLHFVKESKQDESGMPNNRFLAERTGGTYSTLKVQPAELEDSGVYFCASSSRTARTDTQYFGPGTRLTVL.

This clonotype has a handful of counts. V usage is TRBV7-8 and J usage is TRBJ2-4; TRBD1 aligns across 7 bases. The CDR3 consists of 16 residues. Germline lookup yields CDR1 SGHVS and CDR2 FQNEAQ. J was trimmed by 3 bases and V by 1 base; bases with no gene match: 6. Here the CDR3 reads CASSLEGALFKNIQYF. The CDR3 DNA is TGTGCCAGCAGCTTAGAGGGGGCCTTATTCAAAAACATTCAGTACTTC.

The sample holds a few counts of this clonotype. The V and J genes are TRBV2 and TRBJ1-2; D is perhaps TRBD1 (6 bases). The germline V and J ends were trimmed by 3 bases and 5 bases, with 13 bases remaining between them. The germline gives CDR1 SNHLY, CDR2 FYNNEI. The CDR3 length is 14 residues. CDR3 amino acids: CASSDGRGGYGYTF. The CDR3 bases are TGTGCCAGCAGTGACGGCAGGGGAGGATATGGCTACACCTTC.

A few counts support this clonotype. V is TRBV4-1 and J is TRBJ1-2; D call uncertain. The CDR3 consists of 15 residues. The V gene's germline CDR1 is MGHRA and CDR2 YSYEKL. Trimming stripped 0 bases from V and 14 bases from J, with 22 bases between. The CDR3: CASSQDRTDVYGWTF. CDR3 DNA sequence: TGCGCCAGCAGCCAAGATAGGACGGACGTCTATGGCTGGACCTTC.

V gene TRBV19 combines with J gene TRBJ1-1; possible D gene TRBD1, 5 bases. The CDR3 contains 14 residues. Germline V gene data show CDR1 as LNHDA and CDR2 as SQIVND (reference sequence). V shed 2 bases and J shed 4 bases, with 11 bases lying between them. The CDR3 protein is CASSIQGASTEAFF. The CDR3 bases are TGTGCCAGTAGTATACAGGGAGCCTCCACTGAAGCTTTCTTT.

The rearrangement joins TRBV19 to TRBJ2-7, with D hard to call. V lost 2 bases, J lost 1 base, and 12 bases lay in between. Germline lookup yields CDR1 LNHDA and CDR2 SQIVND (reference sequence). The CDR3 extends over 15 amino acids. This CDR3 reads CASSISHLSSYEQYF. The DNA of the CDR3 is TGTGCCAGTAGTATATCTCACCTCTCGTCCTACGAGCAGTACTTC.

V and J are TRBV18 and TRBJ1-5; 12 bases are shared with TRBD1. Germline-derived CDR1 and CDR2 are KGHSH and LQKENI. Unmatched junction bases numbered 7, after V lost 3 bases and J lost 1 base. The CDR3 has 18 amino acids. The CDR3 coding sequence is TGTGCCAGCTCACCGGGACAGGGGGCGTCCGGCAGCAATCAGCCCCAGCATTTT. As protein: CASSPGQGASGSNQPQHF.

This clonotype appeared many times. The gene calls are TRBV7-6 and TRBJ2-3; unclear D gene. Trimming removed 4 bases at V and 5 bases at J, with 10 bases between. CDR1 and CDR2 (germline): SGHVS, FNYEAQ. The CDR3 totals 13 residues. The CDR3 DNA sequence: TGTGCCAGCAGCTGGAGTGGCGGAGATACGCAGTATTTT. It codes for CASSWSGGDTQYF. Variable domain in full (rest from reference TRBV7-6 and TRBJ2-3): GAGVSQSPRYKVTKRGQDVALRCDPISGHVSLYWYRQALGQGPEFLTYFNYEAQQDKSGLPNDRFSAERPEGSISTLTIQRTEQRDSAMYRCASSWSGGDTQYFGPGTRLTVL.

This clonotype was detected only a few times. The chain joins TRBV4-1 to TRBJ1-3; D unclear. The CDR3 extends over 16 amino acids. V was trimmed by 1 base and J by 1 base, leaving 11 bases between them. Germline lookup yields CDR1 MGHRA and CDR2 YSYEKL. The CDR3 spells CASSQGTGRSGNTIYF. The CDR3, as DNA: TGCGCCAGCAGCCAAGGTACGGGGAGGTCTGGAAACACCATATATTTT.